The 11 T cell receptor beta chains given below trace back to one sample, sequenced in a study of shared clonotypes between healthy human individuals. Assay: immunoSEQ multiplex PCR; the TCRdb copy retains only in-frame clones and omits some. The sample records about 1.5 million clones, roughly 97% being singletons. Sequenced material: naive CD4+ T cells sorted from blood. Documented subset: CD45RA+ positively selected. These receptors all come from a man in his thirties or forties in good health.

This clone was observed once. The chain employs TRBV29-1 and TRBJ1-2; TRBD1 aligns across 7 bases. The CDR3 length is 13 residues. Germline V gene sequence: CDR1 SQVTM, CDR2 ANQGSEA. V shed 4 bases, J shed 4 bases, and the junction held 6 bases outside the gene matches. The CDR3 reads CSVASGQLYGYTF. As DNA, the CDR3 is TGCAGCGTTGCTTCGGGACAGCTCTATGGCTACACCTTC. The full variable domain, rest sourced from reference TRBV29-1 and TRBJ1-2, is SAVISQKPSRDICQRGTSLTIQCQVDSQVTMMFWYRQQPGQSLTLIATANQGSEATYESGFVIDKFPISRPNLTFSTLTVSNMSPEDSSIYLCSVASGQLYGYTFGSGTRLTVV.

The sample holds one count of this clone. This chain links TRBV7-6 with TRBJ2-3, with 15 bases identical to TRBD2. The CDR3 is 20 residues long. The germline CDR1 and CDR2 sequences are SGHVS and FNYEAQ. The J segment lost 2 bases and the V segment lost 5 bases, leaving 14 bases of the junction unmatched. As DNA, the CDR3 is TGTGCCAGCAGCAAGGACGGGACTAGCGGGAGGCCTCTTTCCACAGATACGCAGTATTTT. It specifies CASSKDGTSGRPLSTDTQYF.

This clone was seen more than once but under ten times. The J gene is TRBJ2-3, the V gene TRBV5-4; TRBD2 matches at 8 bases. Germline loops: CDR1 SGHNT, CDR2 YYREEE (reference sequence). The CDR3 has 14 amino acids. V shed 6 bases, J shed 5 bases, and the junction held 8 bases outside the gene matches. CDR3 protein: CASKLGGAGDTQYF. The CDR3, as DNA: TGTGCCAGCAAACTCGGGGGGGCGGGAGATACGCAGTATTTT.

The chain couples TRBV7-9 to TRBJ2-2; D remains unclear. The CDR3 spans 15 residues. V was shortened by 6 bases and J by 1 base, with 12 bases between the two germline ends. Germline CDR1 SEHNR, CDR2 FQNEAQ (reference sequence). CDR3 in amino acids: CASRAPRVNTGELFF. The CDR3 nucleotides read TGTGCCAGCAGGGCCCCCCGCGTGAACACCGGGGAGCTGTTTTTT.

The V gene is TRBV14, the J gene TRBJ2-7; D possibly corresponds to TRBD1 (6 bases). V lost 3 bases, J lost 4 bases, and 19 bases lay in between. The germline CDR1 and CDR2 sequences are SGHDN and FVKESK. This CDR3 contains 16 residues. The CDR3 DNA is TGTGCCAGCAGCCATCAACAGGGAAGGTTGGGGTACGAGCAGTACTTC. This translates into CASSHQQGRLGYEQYF.

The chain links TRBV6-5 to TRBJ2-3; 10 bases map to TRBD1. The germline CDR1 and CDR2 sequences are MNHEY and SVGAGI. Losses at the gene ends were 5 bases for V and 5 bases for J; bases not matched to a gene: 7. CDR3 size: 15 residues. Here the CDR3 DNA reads TGTGCCAGCAGTGCAGACAGGGGGCCGGGAGATACGCAGTATTTT. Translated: CASSADRGPGDTQYF.

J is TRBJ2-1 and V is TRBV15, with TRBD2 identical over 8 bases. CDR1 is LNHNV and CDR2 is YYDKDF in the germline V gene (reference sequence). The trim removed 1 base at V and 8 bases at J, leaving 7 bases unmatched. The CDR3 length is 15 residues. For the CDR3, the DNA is TGTGCCACCAGCAGAGCGGGAGGGCCACGCGATGAGCAGTTCTTC. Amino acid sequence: CATSRAGGPRDEQFF.

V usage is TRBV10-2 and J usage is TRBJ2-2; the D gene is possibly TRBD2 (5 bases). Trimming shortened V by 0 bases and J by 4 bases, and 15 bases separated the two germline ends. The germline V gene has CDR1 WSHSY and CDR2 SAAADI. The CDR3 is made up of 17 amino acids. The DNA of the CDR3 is TGCGCCAGCAGTGAGTCAACCACTAGTGCGTCCACCGGGGAGCTGTTTTTT. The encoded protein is CASSESTTSASTGELFF.

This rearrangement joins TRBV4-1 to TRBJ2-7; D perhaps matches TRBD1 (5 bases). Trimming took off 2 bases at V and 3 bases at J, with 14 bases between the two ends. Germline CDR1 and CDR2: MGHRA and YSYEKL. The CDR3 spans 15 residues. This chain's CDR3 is CASSQQGKGDYEQYF. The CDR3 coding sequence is TGCGCCAGCAGCCAACAGGGTAAAGGCGACTACGAGCAGTACTTC.

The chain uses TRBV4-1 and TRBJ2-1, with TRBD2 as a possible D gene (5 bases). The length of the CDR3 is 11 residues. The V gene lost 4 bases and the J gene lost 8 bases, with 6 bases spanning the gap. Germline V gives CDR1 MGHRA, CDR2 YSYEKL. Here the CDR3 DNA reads TGCGCCAGCAGCCGGGGAGATGAGCAGTTCTTC. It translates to CASSRGDEQFF.

The CDR3 spells CASSKRGQGPGETQYF. The CDR3 bases are TGTGCCAGCAGTAAAAGGGGACAGGGCCCGGGAGAGACCCAGTACTTC. The gene calls are TRBV6-6 and TRBJ2-5, with 9 bases identical to TRBD1. The CDR3 consists of 16 residues. Trimming took 5 bases from V and 4 from J; bases not matched to a gene: 11. The V gene's germline CDR1 is MNHNY and CDR2 SVGAGI (reference sequence).